One sample yielded the 26 T cell receptor beta chains listed below, sequenced in a study of blood T cells in healthy people across ages. Then a second PCR, running about 6 to 11 cycles, was carried out with a sample-barcoded 5' primer and a J-beta primer mix. MiXCR was run by TCRdb on the 5' RACE reads, yielding one entry per CDR3 protein. Of approximately 810,000 distinct CDR3 sequences in the sample, roughly 34% are singletons; the top ten hold over 10%. Material for sequencing was blood. The source of these receptors is a man aged 18 to 30 in good health.

Comment on this clonotype: A much larger clone differs from this one at a single base, so this may be a read error. The final CDR3 position lacks the conserved phenylalanine or tryptophan, pointing to a likely read error. The chain uses TRBV10-3 and TRBJ1-2; TRBD1 matches 7 bases. The V gene's germline CDR1 is ENHRY and CDR2 SYGVKD. Trimming cost V 2 bases and J 2 bases; bases outside gene matches: 5. The CDR3 is 15 residues long. CDR3 in DNA: TGTGCCATCAGTGAGGTGGGACAGCTGAACTATGGCTACACCTTA. Amino acids: CAISEVGQLNYGYTL.

The chain has TRBV20-1 and TRBJ1-5; D unresolved. The CDR3 runs to 10 residues. Between the trimmed V and J ends, which lost 3 bases and 7 bases, there was a span of 4 bases. CDR1 is DFQATT and CDR2 is SNEGSKA in the germline V gene (reference sequence). CDR3 in amino acids: CSARGQPQHF. Written as DNA, the CDR3 is TGCAGTGCTAGGGGGCAGCCCCAGCATTTT.

A note on this clonotype: Sequence at one end of the junction differs from germline and may be a read error. The rearrangement uses TRBV7-9 and TRBJ1-6, with TRBD1 matching over 12 bases. Germline CDR1 and CDR2: SEHNR and FQNEAQ (reference sequence). The CDR3 covers 14 residues. CDR3 nucleotide sequence: TGTGCCAGCAGCCCAGGGACAGGGGGCTCACCCCCCCACTTT. Translation gives CASSPGTGGSPPHF.

The chain joins TRBV6-5 to TRBJ1-1; possibly TRBD1 for D (5 bases). The V gene's germline CDR1 is MNHEY and CDR2 SVGAGI. CDR3 length: 15 residues. V was trimmed by 9 bases and J by 0 bases, leaving 17 bases between them. The CDR3 loop is CASRIRTSMNTEAFF. DNA of the CDR3: TGTGCCAGTCGTATTAGGACAAGCATGAACACTGAAGCTTTCTTT.

This clonotype was detected ten times or more. The chain carries TRBV9 and TRBJ2-7, with TRBD1 matching 7 bases. There are 16 residues in the CDR3. V shed 3 bases and J 2 bases; nucleotides not matched to a gene: 11. Per germline, CDR1 SGDLS and CDR2 YYNGEE. DNA of the CDR3: TGTGCCAGCAGCGCCATGTGGGGACAGCCCACCTACGAGCAGTACTTC. Its translation: CASSAMWGQPTYEQYF.

The CDR3 region is CASGPQGVLRSPLHF. As DNA, the CDR3 is TGTGCCAGCGGTCCACAGGGGGTGCTAAGGTCACCCCTCCACTTT. The chain joins TRBV25-1 to TRBJ1-6, with 8 bases fitting TRBD1. This CDR3 has 15 amino acids. Trimming took 8 bases from V and 10 from J; bases not matched to a gene: 13. Germline V gene lookup returns CDR1 MGHDK and CDR2 SYGVNS. Filled out from reference TRBV25-1 and TRBJ1-6, the complete variable domain reads EADIYQTPRYLVIGTGKKITLECSQTMGHDKMYWYQQDPGMELHLIHYSYGVNSTEKGDLSSESTVSRIRTEHFPLTLESARPSHTSQYLCASGPQGVLRSPLHFGNGTRLTVT.

This clonotype was seen a few times. The J gene is TRBJ1-2, the V gene TRBV6-2 or TRBV6-3; D gene uncertain. V was shortened by 6 bases and J by 10 bases, with 18 bases between the two germline ends. CDR3 size: 13 residues. Germline V gives CDR1 MNHEY, CDR2 SVGEGT. In DNA form, the CDR3 reads TGTGCCAGCAGCCGACCTACCGATTTTGACTACACCTTC. This gives the protein CASSRPTDFDYTF.

This chain connects TRBV3-1 to TRBJ2-3; D gene unclear. V lost 0 bases to trimming and J lost 7 bases, with 8 bases between them. This CDR3 has 13 amino acids. Germline values: CDR1 LGHDT, CDR2 YNNKEL (reference sequence). CDR3 sequence: CASSQDETNTQYF. The CDR3 DNA reads as TGTGCCAGCAGCCAAGATGAAACTAATACGCAGTATTTT.

This chain joins TRBV11-2 and TRBJ2-1; D gene ambiguous. V was clipped by 2 bases and J by 4 bases, with 15 bases between them. The CDR3 totals 16 residues. Germline lookup yields CDR1 SGHAT and CDR2 FQNNGV. The CDR3 DNA follows: TGTGCCAGCAGCTTAAAAGGCGGCAGAGTATACAATGAGCAGTTCTTC. Translated, it gives CASSLKGGRVYNEQFF. The full variable domain, completed using reference TRBV11-2 and TRBJ2-1, is EAGVAQSPRYKIIEKRQSVAFWCNPISGHATLYWYQQILGQGPKLLIQFQNNGVVDDSQLPKDRFSAERLKGVDSTLKIQPAKLEDSAVYLCASSLKGGRVYNEQFFGPGTRLTVL.

V usage is TRBV12-3 or TRBV12-4 and J usage is TRBJ2-2; tentative D call: TRBD1 (5 bases). The CDR3 is made up of 19 amino acids. Between the trimmed V and J ends, which lost 6 bases and 3 bases, there was a span of 26 bases. The CDR3 sequence: CASRGTTSREPSYTGELFF. The CDR3 DNA reads as TGTGCCAGCAGGGGAACCACATCCAGGGAACCTTCCTACACCGGGGAGCTGTTTTTT.

This clonotype appeared a single time. The chain links TRBV12-3 or TRBV12-4 to TRBJ2-3; possibly TRBD1 or TRBD2 for D (6 bases each). V was shortened by 6 bases and J by 4 bases, with 23 bases between the two germline ends. This CDR3 has 17 residues. CDR3 amino acids: CASSPVRVGGRADTQYF. In DNA form, the CDR3 reads TGTGCCAGCAGCCCAGTCCGGGTGGGGGGCAGAGCAGATACGCAGTATTTT.

The table lists this clonotype with a few counts. The V gene is TRBV12-3 or TRBV12-4, the J gene TRBJ1-6; 8 positions match TRBD1. The CDR3 has 15 residues. The ends lost 3 bases at V and 7 bases at J; junction bases unmatched: 5. DNA for the CDR3: TGTGCCAGCAGTTTCGGGACAGGTCAAAATTCACCCCTCCACTTT. It translates to CASSFGTGQNSPLHF.

The V gene is TRBV4-3, the J gene TRBJ1-5; TRBD1 agrees at 7 bases. V was clipped by 0 bases and J by 0 bases; unmatched bases: 5. CDR3 length: 17 residues. CDR1 and CDR2 from the germline V gene are LGHNA and YSLEER. CDR3: CASSQEFGTDSNQPQHF. CDR3 coding DNA: TGCGCCAGCAGCCAAGAATTTGGGACAGATAGCAATCAGCCCCAGCATTTT.

The genes are TRBV20-1 and TRBJ2-5, with TRBD2 matching 16 bases. The CDR3 consists of 16 residues. The trim removed 3 bases at V and 4 bases at J, leaving 5 bases unmatched. Per germline, CDR1 DFQATT and CDR2 SNEGSKA (reference sequence). The CDR3: CSASGTSGGAAETQYF. CDR3 bases: TGCAGTGCTAGTGGGACTAGCGGGGGGGCGGCAGAGACCCAGTACTTC.

This chain joins TRBV4-1 and TRBJ1-6; D unresolved. V was clipped by 0 bases and J by 7 bases, with 16 bases between them. The CDR3 covers 17 residues. CDR1 is MGHRA and CDR2 is YSYEKL in the germline V gene. DNA of the CDR3: TGCGCCAGCAGCCAAGAGGTGCCGGTTCGTAGGAATTCACCCCTCCACTTT. It codes for CASSQEVPVRRNSPLHF.

This clonotype was recorded at least ten times. The rearrangement joins TRBV7-2 to TRBJ2-5, with no clear D. Germline CDR1 SGHTA, CDR2 FQGNSA. Trimming removed 5 bases at V and 1 base at J, with 8 bases between. This CDR3 has 13 amino acids. The CDR3 reads CASSPSFQETQYF. CDR3 nucleotides: TGTGCCAGCAGCCCTTCGTTCCAAGAGACCCAGTACTTC.

The chain couples TRBV20-1 to TRBJ2-1; possible D gene TRBD2, 6 bases. The CDR3 covers 16 residues. The V and J ends lost 0 bases and 5 bases respectively, with 17 bases between them. The germline V gene encodes CDR1 DFQATT and CDR2 SNEGSKA (reference sequence). The CDR3 reads CSARDLGTGENNEQFF. CDR3 DNA sequence: TGCAGTGCTAGAGATCTGGGGACGGGGGAAAACAATGAGCAGTTCTTC.

V usage is TRBV9 and J usage is TRBJ2-7; D is undetermined. V lost 2 bases and J 5 bases, leaving 14 bases between the germline ends. The V gene's germline CDR1 is SGDLS and CDR2 YYNGEE. This CDR3 spans 14 amino acids. The CDR3 DNA reads TGTGCCAGCAGCGTGGGTGGGGTTACGGACGAGCAGTACTTC. It translates to CASSVGGVTDEQYF. The variable domain in full, with the rest retrieved from reference TRBV9 and TRBJ2-7, is DSGVTQTPKHLITATGQRVTLRCSPRSGDLSVYWYQQSLDQGLQFLIQYYNGEERAKGNILERFSAQQFPDLHSELNLSSLELGDSALYFCASSVGGVTDEQYFGPGTRLTVT.

This chain uses TRBV4-1 with TRBJ2-7; D call uncertain. The V and J ends lost 0 bases and 3 bases respectively, with 12 bases between them. Germline V gene data show CDR1 as MGHRA and CDR2 as YSYEKL. The CDR3 extends over 15 amino acids. In DNA, the CDR3 is TGCGCCAGCAGCCAAGAGGCGGCTCCCAACTACGAGCAGTACTTC. Encoded protein: CASSQEAAPNYEQYF.

The V call is TRBV4-3, the J call TRBJ1-1; TRBD1 aligns across 8 bases. The CDR3 is 18 residues long. The germline V gene has CDR1 LGHNA and CDR2 YSLEER. V lost 0 bases to trimming and J lost 5 bases; unmatched junction nucleotides: 14. CDR3 sequence: CASSQDRLGGQALTEAFF. CDR3 coding DNA: TGCGCCAGCAGCCAAGATAGATTAGGGGGACAGGCGTTAACTGAAGCTTTCTTT.

V usage is TRBV20-1 and J usage is TRBJ1-1, with TRBD1 as a possible D gene (5 bases). Trimming cost V 7 bases and J 4 bases, with 13 bases left between them. The V gene's germline CDR1 is DFQATT and CDR2 SNEGSKA (reference sequence). This CDR3 spans 12 amino acids. The CDR3 nucleotides are TGCAGTGTGACGACAGATCTCACTGAAGCTTTCTTT. This sequence encodes CSVTTDLTEAFF.

The chain uses TRBV5-1 and TRBJ2-5; 7 bases match TRBD2. Germline V gene lookup returns CDR1 SGHRS and CDR2 YFSETQ. The CDR3 has 15 residues. V shed 4 bases, J shed 4 bases, and the junction held 10 bases outside the gene matches. The CDR3 loop is CASSLGRAGRETQYF. In nucleotides, the CDR3 is TGCGCCAGCAGCCTGGGACGAGCGGGACGAGAGACCCAGTACTTC.

J is TRBJ2-7 and V is TRBV7-2, with a tentative D call TRBD1 (5 bases). The CDR3 contains 12 residues. V was trimmed by 4 bases and J by 7 bases, leaving 11 bases between them. Germline V lookup: CDR1 SGHTA, CDR2 FQGNSA. The CDR3 protein is CASSYQGNEQYF. CDR3 in DNA: TGTGCCAGCAGCTACCAGGGCAATGAGCAGTACTTC.

This clonotype was recorded many times. The gene calls are TRBV7-9 and TRBJ1-2; D is unresolved. V lost 4 bases and J 4 bases, leaving 25 bases between the germline ends. Germline V CDR1 and CDR2: SEHNR, FQNEAQ (reference sequence). CDR3 length: 18 residues. The CDR3 DNA sequence: TGTGCCAGCAGCTCCCAAGGAATCTACTCTCTGGCCGGCTATGGCTACACCTTC. It is translated as CASSSQGIYSLAGYGYTF.

This clonotype was seen many times. This chain joins TRBV5-1 and TRBJ2-1; 9 bases agree with TRBD2. CDR1 and CDR2 from the germline V gene are SGHRS and YFSETQ. This CDR3 has 15 residues. Trimming at V came to 2 bases and at J to 7 bases, leaving 7 bases not matched to a gene. The chain's CDR3 is CASSLASGEPNEQFF. Written as DNA, the CDR3 is TGCGCCAGCAGCTTAGCTAGCGGGGAGCCAAATGAGCAGTTCTTC.

Only a few counts were recorded for this clonotype. The chain combines TRBV9 with TRBJ2-5; no clear D gene. Germline CDR1 SGDLS, CDR2 YYNGEE. V shed 3 bases and J shed 4 bases, with 7 bases lying between them. CDR3 length: 12 amino acids. For the CDR3, the DNA is TGTGCCAGCAGCGCTCTGGGAGAGACCCAGTACTTC. It translates to CASSALGETQYF. Supplemented by reference TRBV9 and TRBJ2-5, the full variable domain reads DSGVTQTPKHLITATGQRVTLRCSPRSGDLSVYWYQQSLDQGLQFLIQYYNGEERAKGNILERFSAQQFPDLHSELNLSSLELGDSALYFCASSALGETQYFGPGTRLLVL.